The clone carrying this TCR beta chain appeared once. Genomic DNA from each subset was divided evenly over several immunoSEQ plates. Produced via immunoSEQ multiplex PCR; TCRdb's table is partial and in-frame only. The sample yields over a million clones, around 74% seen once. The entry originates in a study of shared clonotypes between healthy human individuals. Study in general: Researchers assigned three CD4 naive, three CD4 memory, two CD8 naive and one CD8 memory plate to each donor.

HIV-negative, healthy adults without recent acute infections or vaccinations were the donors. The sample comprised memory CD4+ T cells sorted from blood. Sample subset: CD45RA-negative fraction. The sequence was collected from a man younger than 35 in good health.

The CDR3 DNA follows: TGTGCCATCAGCGCTACAGGGAGCGGAACTAATGAAAAACTGTTTTTT. Translation gives CAISATGSGTNEKLFF. This chain joins TRBV10-3 and TRBJ1-4; possibly TRBD1 for D (6 bases). Per the germline V gene, CDR1 is ENHRY and CDR2 is SYGVKD. The CDR3 is 16 residues long. Trimming removed 6 bases at V and 1 base at J, with 15 bases between.